This TCR beta chain derives from a study of OX40 agonist ivuxolimab in advanced cancers. The wider study: Antecedent anti-PD-1, anti-PD-L1 or anti-CTLA-4 therapy was permissible, with roughly 40% having received some. General study results and limits: Which antigen the expanded peripheral T cells recognized is unknown. Expansion of clones was among the lowest in partial responders at 0.1-3.0 mg/kg. CD8+ T cells (on average) carried more expanded clones than CD4+ T cells.

Germline lookup yields CDR1 MDHEN and CDR2 SYDVKM. The CDR3 extends over 12 amino acids. V lost 3 bases, J lost 6 bases, and 1 base stayed unmatched. Sequencing was performed with immunoSEQ multiplex PCR; in TCRdb, only in-frame clones are kept and a portion is missing. The sample has approximately 71,000 clones; less than 90% are singletons. With regard to this clone: What it recognizes is unknown.

This sequence joins TRBV28 and TRBJ2-7, with 8 nucleotides matching TRBD2. The material sequenced was CD4+ or CD8+ T cells sorted from blood, taken in a trial of the OX40 agonist ivuxolimab. This TCR was recovered from an adult with an advanced solid tumor such as melanoma, head and neck, liver or kidney cancer. In DNA, the CDR3 is TGTGCCAGCAGTTTCGGGAGGGCCGAGCAGTACTTC. It encodes CASSFGRAEQYF.